The entry below gives a single TCR beta chain sequence along with its context. The record originates from a study of blood T cell repertoires in COVID-19. Turning to the study itself: Nucleic acid was either cDNA or gDNA, and it came from T cells, B-cell-depleted T cells, or PBMCs.

In the original analysis: Amplification of reference gene primers provided the estimated nucleated cell counts. Clones were sequenced by immunoSEQ multiplex PCR, and TCRdb holds only the in-frame ones, with some missing. V, J and clone size are taken as reported in that table, and D and trimming were inferred from the DNA itself. The sample carries some 150,000 clones, 85% recorded once. The V end was cut by 1 base, the J end by 0 bases, with 15 bases between. Germline V gene sequence: CDR1 SGHVS, CDR2 FQNEAQ. This CDR3 spans 17 amino acids. This chain connects TRBV7-8 to TRBJ1-2; D possibly corresponds to TRBD1 (6 bases). This receptor was obtained from a human donor with acute or convalescent COVID-19. The donor label of this sample is uncertain. Sequencing was performed on peripheral blood. This CDR3 reads CASSLERGQGPNYGYTF. CDR3 coding DNA: TGTGCCAGCAGCTTAGAACGTGGGCAGGGGCCTAACTATGGCTACACCTTC.